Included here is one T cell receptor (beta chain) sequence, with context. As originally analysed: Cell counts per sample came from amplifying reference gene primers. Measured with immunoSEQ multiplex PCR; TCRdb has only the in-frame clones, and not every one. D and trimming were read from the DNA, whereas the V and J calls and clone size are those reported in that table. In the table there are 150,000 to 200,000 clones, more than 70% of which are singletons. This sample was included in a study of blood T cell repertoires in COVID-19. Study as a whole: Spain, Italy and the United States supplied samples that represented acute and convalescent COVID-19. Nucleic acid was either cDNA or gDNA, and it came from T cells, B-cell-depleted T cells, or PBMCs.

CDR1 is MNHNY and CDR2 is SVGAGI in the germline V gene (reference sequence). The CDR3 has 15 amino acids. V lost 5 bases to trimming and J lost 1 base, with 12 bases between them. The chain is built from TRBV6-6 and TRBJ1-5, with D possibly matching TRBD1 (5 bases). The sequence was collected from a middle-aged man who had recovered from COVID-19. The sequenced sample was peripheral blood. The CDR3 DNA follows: TGTGCCAGCAGTGAGCAGAAGGGGAGCAATCAGCCCCAGCATTTT. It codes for CASSEQKGSNQPQHF.